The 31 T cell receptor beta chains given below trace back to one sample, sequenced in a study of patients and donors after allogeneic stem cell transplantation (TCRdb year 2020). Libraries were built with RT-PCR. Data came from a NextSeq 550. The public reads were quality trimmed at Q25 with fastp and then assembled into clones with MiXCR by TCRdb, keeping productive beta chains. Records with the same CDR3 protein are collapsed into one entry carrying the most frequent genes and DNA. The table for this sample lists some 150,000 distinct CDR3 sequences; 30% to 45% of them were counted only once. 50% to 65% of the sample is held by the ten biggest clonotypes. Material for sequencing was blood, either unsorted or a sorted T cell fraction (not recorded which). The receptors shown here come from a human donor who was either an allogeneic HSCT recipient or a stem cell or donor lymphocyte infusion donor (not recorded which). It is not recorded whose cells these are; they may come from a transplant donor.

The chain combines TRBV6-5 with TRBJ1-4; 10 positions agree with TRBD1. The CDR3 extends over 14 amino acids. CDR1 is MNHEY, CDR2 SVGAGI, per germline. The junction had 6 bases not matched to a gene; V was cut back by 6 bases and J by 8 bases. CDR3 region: CASRRDRGWEKLFF. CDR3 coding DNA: TGTGCCAGCAGAAGGGACAGGGGATGGGAAAAACTGTTTTTT.

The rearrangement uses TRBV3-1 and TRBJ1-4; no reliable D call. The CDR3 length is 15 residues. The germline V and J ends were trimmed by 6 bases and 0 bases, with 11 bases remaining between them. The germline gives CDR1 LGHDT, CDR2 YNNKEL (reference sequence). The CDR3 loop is CASRAGPPTNEKLFF. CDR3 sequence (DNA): TGTGCCAGCAGAGCTGGGCCTCCAACTAATGAAAAACTGTTTTTT.

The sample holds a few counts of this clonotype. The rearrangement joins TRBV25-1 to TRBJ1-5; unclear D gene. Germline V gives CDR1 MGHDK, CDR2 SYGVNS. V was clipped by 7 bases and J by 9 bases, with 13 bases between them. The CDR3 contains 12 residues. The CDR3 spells CASTLHDRPQHF. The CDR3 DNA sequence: TGTGCCAGCACGTTACATGATCGGCCCCAGCATTTT.

CDR3 in amino acids: CASSHGRANTEAFF. CDR3 DNA sequence: TGTGCCAGCAGCCACGGCAGGGCAAACACTGAAGCTTTCTTT. This chain joins TRBV27 and TRBJ1-1; TRBD1 is a possible D gene (5 bases). This CDR3 has 14 amino acids. Germline-derived CDR1 and CDR2 are MNHEY and SMNVEV (reference sequence). Trimming stripped 6 bases from V and 2 bases from J, with 13 bases between.

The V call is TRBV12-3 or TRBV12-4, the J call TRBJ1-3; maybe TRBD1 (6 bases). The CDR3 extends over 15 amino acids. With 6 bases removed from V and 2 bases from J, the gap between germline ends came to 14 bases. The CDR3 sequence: CASRIAGTTGNTIYF. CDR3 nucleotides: TGTGCCAGCAGAATAGCCGGGACAACTGGAAACACCATATATTTT.

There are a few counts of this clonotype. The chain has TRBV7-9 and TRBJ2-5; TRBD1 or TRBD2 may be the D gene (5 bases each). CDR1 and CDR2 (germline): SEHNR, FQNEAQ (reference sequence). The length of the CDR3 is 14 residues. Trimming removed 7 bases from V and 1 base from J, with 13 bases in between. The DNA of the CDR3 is TGTGCCAGCAACACCGGGACCCCCCAAGAGACCCAGTACTTC. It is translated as CASNTGTPQETQYF.

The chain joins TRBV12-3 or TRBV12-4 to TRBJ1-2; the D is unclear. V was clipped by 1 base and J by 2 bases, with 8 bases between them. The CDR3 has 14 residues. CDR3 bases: TGTGCCAGCAGTTTAGATGGCAGGAACTATGGCTACACCTTC. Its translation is CASSLDGRNYGYTF.

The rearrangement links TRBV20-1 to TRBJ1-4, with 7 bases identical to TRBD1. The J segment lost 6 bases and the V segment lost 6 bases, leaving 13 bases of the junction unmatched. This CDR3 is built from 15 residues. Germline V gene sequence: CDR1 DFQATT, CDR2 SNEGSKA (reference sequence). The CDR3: CSAPRGYRGDEKLFF. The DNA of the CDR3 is TGCAGTGCCCCCCGGGGGTACAGGGGAGATGAAAAACTGTTTTTT.

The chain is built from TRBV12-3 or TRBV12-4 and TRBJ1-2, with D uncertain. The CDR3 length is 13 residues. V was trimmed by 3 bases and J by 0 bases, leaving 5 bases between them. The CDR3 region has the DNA TGTGCCAGCAGTTTCCCATCTAACTATGGCTACACCTTC. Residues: CASSFPSNYGYTF.

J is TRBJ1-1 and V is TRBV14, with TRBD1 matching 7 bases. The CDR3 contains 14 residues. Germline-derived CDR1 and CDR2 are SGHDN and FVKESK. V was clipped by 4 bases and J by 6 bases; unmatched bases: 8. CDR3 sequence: CASSPQGVLAEAFF. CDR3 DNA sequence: TGTGCCAGCAGCCCCCAGGGGGTCCTCGCTGAAGCTTTCTTT.

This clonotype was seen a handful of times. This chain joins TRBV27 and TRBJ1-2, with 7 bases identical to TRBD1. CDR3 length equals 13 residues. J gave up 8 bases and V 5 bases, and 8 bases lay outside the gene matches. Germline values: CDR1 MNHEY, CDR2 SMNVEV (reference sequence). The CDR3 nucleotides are TGTGCCAGCAGTCCCTGGACAGGTCCCGGCTACACCTTC. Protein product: CASSPWTGPGYTF.

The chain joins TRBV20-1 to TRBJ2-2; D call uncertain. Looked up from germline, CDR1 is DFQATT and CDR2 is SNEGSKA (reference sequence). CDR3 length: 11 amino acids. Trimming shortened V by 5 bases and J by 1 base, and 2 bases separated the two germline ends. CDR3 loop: CSAQNTGELFF. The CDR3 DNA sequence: TGCAGTGCTCAGAACACCGGGGAGCTGTTTTTT.

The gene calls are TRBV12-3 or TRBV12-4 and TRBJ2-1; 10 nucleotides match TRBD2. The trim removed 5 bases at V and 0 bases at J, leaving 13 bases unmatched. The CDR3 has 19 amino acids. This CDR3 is CASSPDRWTSGDSYNEQFF. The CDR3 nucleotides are TGTGCCAGCAGTCCGGACAGATGGACTAGCGGAGACTCCTACAATGAGCAGTTCTTC.

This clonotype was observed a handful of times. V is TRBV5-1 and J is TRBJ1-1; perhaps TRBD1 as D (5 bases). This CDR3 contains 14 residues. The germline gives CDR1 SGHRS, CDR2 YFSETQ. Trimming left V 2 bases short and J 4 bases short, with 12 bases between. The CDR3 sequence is CASSFRGSATEAFF. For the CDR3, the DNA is TGCGCCAGCAGCTTCCGGGGGAGTGCCACTGAAGCTTTCTTT.

The CDR3 loop reads CASSWDRWMGKLFF. The CDR3 coding sequence is TGTGCCAGCAGTTGGGACAGGTGGATGGGAAAACTGTTTTTT. This chain joins TRBV28 and TRBJ1-4, with TRBD1 matching over 8 bases. There are 14 residues in the CDR3. After removal of 4 bases from V and 10 bases from J, the junction contained 8 bases not matched to a gene. Germline V lookup: CDR1 MDHEN, CDR2 SYDVKM.

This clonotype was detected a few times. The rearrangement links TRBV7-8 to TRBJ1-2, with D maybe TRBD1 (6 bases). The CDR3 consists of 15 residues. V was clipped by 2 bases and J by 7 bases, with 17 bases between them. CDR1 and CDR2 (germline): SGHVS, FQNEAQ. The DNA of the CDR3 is TGTGCCAGCAGCTTATACAGGGAGGCACCGGGTGGCTACACCTTC. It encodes CASSLYREAPGGYTF.

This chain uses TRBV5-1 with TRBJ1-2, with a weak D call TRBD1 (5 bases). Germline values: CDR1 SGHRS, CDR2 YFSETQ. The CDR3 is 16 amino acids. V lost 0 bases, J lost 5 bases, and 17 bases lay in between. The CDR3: CASSLAGTDVTYGYTF. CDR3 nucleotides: TGCGCCAGCAGCTTGGCCGGGACGGATGTAACGTATGGCTACACCTTC.

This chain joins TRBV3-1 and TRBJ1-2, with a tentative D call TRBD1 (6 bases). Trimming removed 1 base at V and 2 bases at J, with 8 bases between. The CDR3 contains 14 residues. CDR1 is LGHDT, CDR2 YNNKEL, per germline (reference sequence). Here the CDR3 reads CASSQGGRNYGYTF. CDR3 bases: TGTGCCAGCAGCCAAGGGGGGCGGAACTATGGCTACACCTTC.

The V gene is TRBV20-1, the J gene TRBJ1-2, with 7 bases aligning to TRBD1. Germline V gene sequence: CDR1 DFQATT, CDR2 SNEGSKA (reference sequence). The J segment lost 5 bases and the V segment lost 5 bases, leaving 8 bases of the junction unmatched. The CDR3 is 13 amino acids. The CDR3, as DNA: TGCAGTGCTTCCGGGACAGTTAAGTATGGCTACACCTTC. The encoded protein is CSASGTVKYGYTF.

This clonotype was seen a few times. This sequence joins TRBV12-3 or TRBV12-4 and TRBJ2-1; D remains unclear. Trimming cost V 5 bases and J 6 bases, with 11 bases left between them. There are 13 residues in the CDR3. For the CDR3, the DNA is TGTGCCAGCAGTCCGCGCCCAGCCAATGAGCAGTTCTTC. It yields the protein CASSPRPANEQFF.

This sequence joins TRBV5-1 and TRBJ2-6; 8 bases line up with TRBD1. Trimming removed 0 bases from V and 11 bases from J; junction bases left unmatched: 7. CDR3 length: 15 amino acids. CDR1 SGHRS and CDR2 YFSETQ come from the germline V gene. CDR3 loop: CASSLDGQGLDVLTF. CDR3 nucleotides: TGCGCCAGCAGCTTGGACGGACAGGGCCTCGACGTCCTGACTTTC.

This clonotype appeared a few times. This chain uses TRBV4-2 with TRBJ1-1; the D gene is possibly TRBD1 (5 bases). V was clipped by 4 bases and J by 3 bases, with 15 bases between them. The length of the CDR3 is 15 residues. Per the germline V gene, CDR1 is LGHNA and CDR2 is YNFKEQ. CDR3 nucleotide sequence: TGTGCCAGCAGCCCAGTTGGGGGGTCTGACACTGAAGCTTTCTTT. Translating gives CASSPVGGSDTEAFF.

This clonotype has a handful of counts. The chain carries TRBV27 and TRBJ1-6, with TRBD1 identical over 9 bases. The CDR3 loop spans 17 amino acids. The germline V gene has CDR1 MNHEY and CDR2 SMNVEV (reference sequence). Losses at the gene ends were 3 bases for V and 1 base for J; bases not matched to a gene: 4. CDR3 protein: CASSFGQGRSYNSPLHF. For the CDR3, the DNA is TGTGCCAGCAGTTTCGGACAGGGGAGGTCCTATAATTCACCCCTCCACTTT.

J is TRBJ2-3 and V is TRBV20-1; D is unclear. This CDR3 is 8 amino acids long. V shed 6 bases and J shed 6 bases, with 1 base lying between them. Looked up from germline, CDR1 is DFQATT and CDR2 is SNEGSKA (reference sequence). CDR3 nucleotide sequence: TGCAGTGCCGATACGCAGTATTTT. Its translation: CSADTQYF.

The CDR3 spells CASSQTQAGELFF. In nucleotides, the CDR3 is TGCGCCAGCAGCCAAACCCAGGCCGGGGAGCTGTTTTTT. The V and J genes are TRBV4-3 and TRBJ2-2; the D is unclear. Germline CDR1 reads LGHNA; CDR2 reads YSLEER. The CDR3 has 13 amino acids. The ends were cut back, 2 bases at V and 6 bases at J, with 7 bases in the middle.

The CDR3 sequence is CATSDSGTGDEKLFF. The CDR3 bases are TGTGCCACCAGTGATTCCGGGACAGGAGATGAAAAACTGTTTTTT. This sequence joins TRBV24-1 and TRBJ1-4; 8 nucleotides match TRBD1. CDR3 size: 15 residues. With 2 bases clipped from V and 6 bases from J, the junction kept 4 bases outside the gene matches. CDR1 and CDR2 (germline): KGHDR, SFDVKD.

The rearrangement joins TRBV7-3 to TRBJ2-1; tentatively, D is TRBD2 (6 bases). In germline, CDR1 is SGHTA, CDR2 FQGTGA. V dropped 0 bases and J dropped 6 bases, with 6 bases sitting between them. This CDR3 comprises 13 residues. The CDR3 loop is CASSLTGGNEQFF. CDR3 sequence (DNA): TGTGCCAGCAGCTTAACGGGGGGCAATGAGCAGTTCTTC.

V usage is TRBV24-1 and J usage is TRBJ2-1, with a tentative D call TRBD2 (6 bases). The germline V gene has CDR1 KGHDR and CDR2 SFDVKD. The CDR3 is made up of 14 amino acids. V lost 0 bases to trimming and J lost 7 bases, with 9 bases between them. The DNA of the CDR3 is TGTGCCACCAGTGATTTGGCGGGGCGGAATGAGCAGTTCTTC. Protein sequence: CATSDLAGRNEQFF.

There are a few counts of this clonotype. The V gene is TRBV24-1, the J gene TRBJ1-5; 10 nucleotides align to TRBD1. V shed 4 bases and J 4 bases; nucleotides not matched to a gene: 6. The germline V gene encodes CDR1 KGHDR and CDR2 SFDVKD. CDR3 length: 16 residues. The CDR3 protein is CATSDQGQGENQPQHF. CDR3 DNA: TGTGCCACCAGTGACCAAGGACAGGGGGAGAATCAGCCCCAGCATTTT.

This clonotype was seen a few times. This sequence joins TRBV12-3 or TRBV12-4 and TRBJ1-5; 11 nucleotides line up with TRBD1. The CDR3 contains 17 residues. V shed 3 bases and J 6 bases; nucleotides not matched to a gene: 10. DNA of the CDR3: TGTGCCAGCAGTTTCGGGACGGGACAGGGGGGCGGTCAGCCCCAGCATTTT. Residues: CASSFGTGQGGGQPQHF.

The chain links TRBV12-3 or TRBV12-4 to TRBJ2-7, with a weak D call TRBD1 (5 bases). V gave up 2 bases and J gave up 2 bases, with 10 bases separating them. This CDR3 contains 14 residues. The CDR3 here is CASSLYDSTYEQYV. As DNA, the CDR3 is TGTGCCAGCAGTTTATACGACAGCACCTACGAGCAGTACGTC.